The source of this TCR beta chain is a study of identifying expanded T cells in peripheral blood. Regarding the study as a whole: Across healthy donors, higher total template counts meant significantly greater approximately two-week count variance.

About this clone: Its cognate antigen is unknown.

The data were produced by immunoSEQ multiplex PCR, yet TCRdb's version contains in-frame clones alone and is incomplete. Of more than 85,000 clones in the sample, around 88% were seen once. Healthy donors had no documented immune events, such as infections, while sampled. The CDR3 contains 15 residues. CDR1 MRHNA and CDR2 SNTAGT come from the germline V gene. The V end lost 6 bases, the J end lost 2 bases, and 16 bases lay between the germline ends. The sequenced material came from blood. This receptor was taken from a person between 18 and 69 years old in good health. This chain connects TRBV6-4 to TRBJ1-2; D is possibly TRBD1 (6 bases). The CDR3: CASRSWNRENYGYTF. The CDR3 DNA sequence: TGTGCCAGCAGAAGTTGGAACAGGGAGAACTATGGCTACACCTTC.